The rows below give T cell receptor beta chains drawn from one sample of a study of shared clonotypes between healthy human individuals. The table came from immunoSEQ multiplex PCR; TCRdb's copy has only in-frame clones and leaves some out. Of around 1.9 million clones detected, just over 90% appear once; the ten largest clones hold 1.5% to 2%. The sequencing input was naive CD8+ T cells from PBMCs. All receptors derive from a man between 18 and 35 years old in good health. Some clones in this sample may be carry-over from other donors' samples. The CDR3 runs from the conserved cysteine through the conserved F or W. A D gene is named only where the DNA matches it firmly. Only some rows state a clone size, as once, few, many or a class for expanded clones.

size	V	D	J	DNA	CDR3
NA	TRBV7-9	TRBD2	TRBJ2-1	TGTGCCAGCAGCTTTAGCGGGAGTCGTTACAATGAGCAGTTCTTC	CASSFSGSRYNEQFF
NA	TRBV6-5	NA	TRBJ2-5	TGTGCCAGCAGTTACTCGCGGTGGTTAGAGACCCAGTACTTC	CASSYSRWLETQYF
NA	TRBV19	NA	TRBJ1-1	TGTGCCAGTAGTATGGGGTCAGCGGGGGGGACTGAAGCTTTCTTT	CASSMGSAGGTEAFF
NA	TRBV7-6	NA	TRBJ2-1	TGTGCCAGCAGCTTACGGCGACTTTTTCAAGATGAGCAGTTCTTC	CASSLRRLFQDEQFF
NA	TRBV5-1	NA	TRBJ2-3	TGCGCCAGCAGCTTGGGAGTCCAGGGGAACACAGATACGCAGTATTTT	CASSLGVQGNTDTQYF
NA	TRBV15	NA	TRBJ1-1	TGTGCCACCAGCCCCCGAGGCAGGGGCGCTGAAGCTTTCTTT	CATSPRGRGAEAFF
NA	TRBV7-9	TRBD1	TRBJ1-1	TGTGCCAGCAGTTCTGGACAGGGCGAGAACACTGAAGCTTTCTTT	CASSSGQGENTEAFF
NA	TRBV9	NA	TRBJ2-5	TGTGCCAGCAGCCTCGGGGGAGACCCAAAAAGAGGGGAGACCCAGTACTTC	CASSLGGDPKRGETQYF
NA	TRBV27	TRBD1	TRBJ1-2	TGTGCCAGCAGTTCCCGGGACAGGAGGGATGGCTACACCTTC	CASSSRDRRDGYTF
NA	TRBV19	TRBD2	TRBJ2-7	TGTGCCAGTAGTACCCTCTCGACTAGCGGGAGGGCCTTCTACGAGCAGTACTTC	CASSTLSTSGRAFYEQYF
NA	TRBV6-5	NA	TRBJ1-4	TGTGCCAGCAGCGATGGGAACCATGAAAAACTGTTTTTT	CASSDGNHEKLFF
NA	TRBV10-3	TRBD1	TRBJ2-7	TGTGCCATCAGTGAGTCCTCCGGGACAGGGGACGAGCAGTACTTC	CAISESSGTGDEQYF
NA	TRBV6-6	TRBD1	TRBJ2-7	TGTGCCAGCAGTCAGACAGGGGTGATGGACGAGCAGTACTTC	CASSQTGVMDEQYF
few	TRBV27	NA	TRBJ1-1	TGTGCCAGCAGTTTGCGGATAACAATAACTGAAGCTTTCTTT	CASSLRITITEAFF
once	TRBV9	NA	TRBJ2-1	TGTGCCAGCAGCGTTTATGATGAGCAGTTCTTC	CASSVYDEQFF
NA	TRBV9	NA	TRBJ2-7	TGTGCCAGCAGCGTTGGGAGCTCCTACGAGCAGTACTTC	CASSVGSSYEQYF
NA	TRBV5-1	TRBD1	TRBJ1-3	TGCGCCAGCAGCCGCCGGGACAGGGAGAGCTCTGGAAACACCATATATTTT	CASSRRDRESSGNTIYF
NA	TRBV28	TRBD2	TRBJ2-7	TGTGCCAGCAGTTACCGGACTAGCGGGACCATCTACGAGCAGTACTTC	CASSYRTSGTIYEQYF
NA	TRBV9	NA	TRBJ1-2	TGTGCCAGCAGCGCTAGATACAGGGAGGAGGCTGGCTACACCTTC	CASSARYREEAGYTF
once	TRBV10-3	TRBD2	TRBJ2-7	TGTGCCATCAGTGAGTCGTCTAGCGGGAGCCACGAGCAGTACTTC	CAISESSSGSHEQYF
NA	TRBV7-9	NA	TRBJ1-2	TGTGCCAGCAGCTTTTCCGGGACACCAGCTAACTATGGCTACACCTTC	CASSFSGTPANYGYTF
NA	TRBV7-9	NA	TRBJ2-3	TGTGCCAGCAGCCCCCCCGCCTCCACTCCCGCGGATACGCAGTATTTT	CASSPPASTPADTQYF
NA	TRBV29-1	TRBD2	TRBJ2-1	TGCAGCGTTCTGCCTGACCTCAGTCTTGCGGGAGGGTCAGAGCAGTTCTTC	CSVLPDLSLAGGSEQFF
NA	TRBV28	NA	TRBJ2-1	TGTGCCAGCAGACGACTAGTAAATGAGCAGTTCTTC	CASRRLVNEQFF
NA	TRBV10-3	NA	TRBJ1-2	TGTGCCATCAGTGCCACTAAGGCAGGGCGAGACTATGGCTACACCTTC	CAISATKAGRDYGYTF
NA	TRBV9	NA	TRBJ2-1	TGTGCCAGCAGCGTAGTGGTCAACGCTGAGCAGTTCTTC	CASSVVVNAEQFF
NA	TRBV5-6	NA	TRBJ2-3	TGTGCCAGCAGCTGGGCGGATACGCAGTATTTT	CASSWADTQYF
once	TRBV7-2	TRBD2	TRBJ2-1	TGTGCCAGCAGCTTCGCCGGGAGGGCCTCCTACAATGAGCAGTTCTTC	CASSFAGRASYNEQFF
few	TRBV9	NA	TRBJ1-2	TGTGCCAGCAGCGGGGGAGGTTTTTCGTTTTATGGCTACACCTTC	CASSGGGFSFYGYTF
once	TRBV7-8	NA	TRBJ2-1	TGTGCCAGCAGCTTAGAATCCAGCGGGAAACAGGGTGAGCAGTTCTTC	CASSLESSGKQGEQFF
NA	TRBV19	NA	TRBJ2-4	TGTGCCAGTATGGGAGCCAAAAACATTCAGTACTTC	CASMGAKNIQYF
NA	TRBV27	NA	TRBJ2-3	TGTGCCAGCAGTGCTCAGGGGGGGGTCGTAGATACGCAGTATTTT	CASSAQGGVVDTQYF
NA	TRBV29-1	TRBD2	TRBJ2-1	TGCAGCGTTGCGATAGCGGGGGCCTACAATGAGCAGTTCTTC	CSVAIAGAYNEQFF
once	TRBV6-5	NA	TRBJ2-5	TGTGCCAGCAGTTGGGGGTCGGGGACCCAGTACTTC	CASSWGSGTQYF
NA	TRBV7-9	NA	TRBJ2-7	TGTGCCAGCAGAAAAGGGGTCTACGAGCAGTACTTC	CASRKGVYEQYF
NA	TRBV10-1	TRBD1	TRBJ1-4	TGCGCCAGCAGCAGACAGGGTGGGGAGAAACTGTTTTTT	CASSRQGGEKLFF
NA	TRBV9	NA	TRBJ1-5	TGTGCCAGCAGCGACCGGGACACCGCCCAGCCCCAGCATTTT	CASSDRDTAQPQHF
NA	TRBV5-1	NA	TRBJ2-7	TGCGCCAGCAGCTTGGGAGGGGACCCCCCCTACGAGCAGTACTTC	CASSLGGDPPYEQYF
NA	TRBV21-1	NA	TRBJ2-7	TGTGCCAGCAGCAATGGGGGGATAGCGGGTGCTTCCTACGAGCAGTACTTC	CASSNGGIAGASYEQYF
NA	TRBV5-1	NA	TRBJ1-1	TGCGCCAGCAGCTTAACGGGACATGGAACTGAAGCTTTCTTT	CASSLTGHGTEAFF
NA	TRBV19	TRBD2	TRBJ2-1	TGTGCCAGTAGCTCCAGACTAGCGGAGATCTCCTCTCTCAATGAGCAGTTCTTC	CASSSRLAEISSLNEQFF
NA	TRBV4-3	NA	TRBJ2-5	TGCGCCAGCAGCCAAGGGTGGGCCCCCGGGGAGACCCAGTACTTC	CASSQGWAPGETQYF
NA	TRBV15	NA	TRBJ1-1	TGTGCCACCAGCAGAGAGGGACGGAACACTGAAGCTTTCTTT	CATSREGRNTEAFF
NA	TRBV27	NA	TRBJ2-3	TGTGCCAGCCTCCCTGGGGCGGGACACCTGGGAGATACGCAGTATTTT	CASLPGAGHLGDTQYF
NA	TRBV19	TRBD2	TRBJ2-3	TGTGCCAGTAGTAGGGGACTAGCCGCAGATACGCAGTATTTT	CASSRGLAADTQYF
few	TRBV5-1	TRBD1	TRBJ1-1	TGCGCCAGCAGCTTGGACAGGGGAGGGACTGAAGCTTTCTTT	CASSLDRGGTEAFF
NA	TRBV6-5	TRBD1	TRBJ1-2	TGTGCCAGCCAGCCCAGAGGGGGCATTAGGTATGGCTACACCTTC	CASQPRGGIRYGYTF
few	TRBV28	NA	TRBJ1-1	TGTGCCAGCGCAGTTGCGGCCGAGACTGAAGCTTTCTTT	CASAVAAETEAFF
NA	TRBV19	TRBD1	TRBJ2-7	TGTGCCAGTAGTGAATCGACAGGGGGCCGCCACGAGCAGTACTTC	CASSESTGGRHEQYF
NA	TRBV9	NA	TRBJ2-3	TGTGCCAGCAGCCCTTCACACACAGATACGCAGTATTTT	CASSPSHTDTQYF
NA	TRBV28	TRBD1	TRBJ1-2	TGTGCCAGCAGTTTTAGGCAGGGGGATGGCTACACCTTC	CASSFRQGDGYTF
NA	TRBV28	NA	TRBJ2-3	TGTGCCAGCAGTTTGGGGTTTATTAGGGATACGCAGTATTTT	CASSLGFIRDTQYF
NA	TRBV2	TRBD1	TRBJ2-7	TGTGCCAGCAGTGGCCTTACCGGGACAGACTCCTACGAGCAGTACTTC	CASSGLTGTDSYEQYF
NA	TRBV4-3	NA	TRBJ2-7	TGCGCCAGCAGCCAAGGGAGGACAGCCTCCTACGAGCAGTACTTC	CASSQGRTASYEQYF